This TCR beta chain was retrieved from a study of T cells after somatic rescue of genetic block (dated by TCRdb to between 2020 and 2021). Context from the whole study: The study assessed how robust, over the long term, a T-cell system was when the system had developed through somatic rescue of a genetic block in T-cell development.

In regard to this clone: The specificity of this receptor is unknown. Base-call qualities are not available, and no considerably larger clone is one nucleotide away.

To prepare the library, the immunoSEQ multiplex PCR assay was applied. The table was pulled from immuneACCESS by TCRdb, which kept in-frame rearrangements only. Such tables lose some clones; where checked, under half of the loss comes from unresolved V genes, and the rest has no known cause. The sample data list roughly 92,000 clones, and about 90% of these were observed just once. About 1.5% of the sample rests with the top ten. CDR1 LNHNV and CDR2 YYDKDF were looked up in the germline V gene (reference sequence). V was cut back by 1 base and J by 5 bases, leaving a gap of 14 bases between them. Inclusive of the bounding cysteine and phenylalanine, the CDR3 is 15 residues long. Here the CDR3 DNA is all that survives: 45 bases in frame from base 1.

Sequencing was performed on peripheral blood mononuclear cells (PBMCs). The sequence links TRBV15 to TRBJ1-1; no confident D gene assignment can be made. The sequence was obtained from a woman in her late teens or twenties. The CDR3 region: CATSRGGLRGTEAFF. The bases read TGTGCCACCAGCAGAGGGGGATTGCGGGGTACTGAAGCTTTCTTT.